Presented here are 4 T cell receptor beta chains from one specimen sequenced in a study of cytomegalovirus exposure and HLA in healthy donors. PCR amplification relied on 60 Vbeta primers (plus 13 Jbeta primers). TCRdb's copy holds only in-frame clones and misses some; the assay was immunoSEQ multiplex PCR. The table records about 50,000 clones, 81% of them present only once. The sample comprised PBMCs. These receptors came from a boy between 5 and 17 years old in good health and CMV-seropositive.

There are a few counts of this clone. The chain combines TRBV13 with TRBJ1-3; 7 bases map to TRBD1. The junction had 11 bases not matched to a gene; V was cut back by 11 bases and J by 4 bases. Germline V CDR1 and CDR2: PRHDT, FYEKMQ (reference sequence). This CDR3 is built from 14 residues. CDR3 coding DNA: TGTGCCGGAATAAGACAGGGCAGGGGAAACACCATATATTTT. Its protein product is CAGIRQGRGNTIYF.

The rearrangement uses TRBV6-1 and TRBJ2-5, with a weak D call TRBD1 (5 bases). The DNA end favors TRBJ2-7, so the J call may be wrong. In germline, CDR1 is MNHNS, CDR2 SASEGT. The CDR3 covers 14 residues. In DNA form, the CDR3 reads TGTGCCAGCAGTGAAGAGGGCAGGGACTACGAGCAGTACTTC. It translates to CASSEEGRDYEQYF.

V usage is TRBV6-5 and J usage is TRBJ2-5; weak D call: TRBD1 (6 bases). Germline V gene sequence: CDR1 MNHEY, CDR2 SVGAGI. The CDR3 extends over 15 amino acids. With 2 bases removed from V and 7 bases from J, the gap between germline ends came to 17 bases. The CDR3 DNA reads TGTGCCAGCAGTTACGGGGGCCCCTCTTTAGGGACCCAGTACTTC. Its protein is CASSYGGPSLGTQYF.

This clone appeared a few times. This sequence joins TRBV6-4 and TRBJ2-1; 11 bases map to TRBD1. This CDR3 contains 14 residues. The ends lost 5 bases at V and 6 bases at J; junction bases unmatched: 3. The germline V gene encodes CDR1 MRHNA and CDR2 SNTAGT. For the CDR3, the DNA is TGTGCCAGCAGTCCCGGGACAGGGGGCAATGAGCAGTTCTTC. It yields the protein CASSPGTGGNEQFF.